The clone carrying this TCR beta chain was seen a handful of times. What it recognizes is unknown. The sample is drawn from a study of regulatory T cells in long-lasting Graves disease. Overall study context: Persistent Graves' disease meant over 5 years of antithyroid drugs with positive TSH receptor antibodies.

The time point denotes: persistent/refractory GD, antithyroid drugs over 5 years with positive TRAb. After RNA was extracted from PBMCs, the TCR library was made from it. The CDR3 extends over 13 amino acids. Germline assignment: CDR1 SNHLY and CDR2 FYNNEI. Deletions cut 5 bases from V and 6 bases from J, with 11 bases between. The authors built TCR beta libraries using iRepertoire HTBI primers and Arm-PCR of CDR3 regions. MiXCR, applied by TCRdb to the multiplex PCR reads, yields one record per CDR3 protein. The sample has 400,000 to 500,000 distinct CDR3 sequences, under 25% seen once; the top ten hold more than 13%. Findings and limits, study-wide: Study was limited to peripheral blood, excluding thyroid tissue. Under persistent disease, TRBV28, TRBJ1-2 and TRBJ2-5 were used preferentially. Whereas new patients shared about a thousand public clonotypes, persistent patients shared more, at about 3,000.

The chain recombines TRBV2 with TRBJ2-1; tentative D call: TRBD2 (6 bases). The starting material was peripheral blood mononuclear cells (PBMCs), obtained when the disease was refractory, from a patient treated with antithyroid drugs. The clonotype comes from a female donor with Graves disease. In nucleotides, the CDR3 is TGTGCCAGCAGTCAACTAGCTCCCAATGAGCAGTTCTTC. Translation gives CASSQLAPNEQFF. Using reference TRBV2 and TRBJ2-1 for the parts outside the CDR3, the full variable domain is EPEVTQTPSHQVTQMGQEVILRCVPISNHLYFYWYRQILGQKVEFLVSFYNNEISEKSEIFDDQFSVERPDGSNFTLKIRSTKLEDSAMYFCASSQLAPNEQFFGPGTRLTVL.